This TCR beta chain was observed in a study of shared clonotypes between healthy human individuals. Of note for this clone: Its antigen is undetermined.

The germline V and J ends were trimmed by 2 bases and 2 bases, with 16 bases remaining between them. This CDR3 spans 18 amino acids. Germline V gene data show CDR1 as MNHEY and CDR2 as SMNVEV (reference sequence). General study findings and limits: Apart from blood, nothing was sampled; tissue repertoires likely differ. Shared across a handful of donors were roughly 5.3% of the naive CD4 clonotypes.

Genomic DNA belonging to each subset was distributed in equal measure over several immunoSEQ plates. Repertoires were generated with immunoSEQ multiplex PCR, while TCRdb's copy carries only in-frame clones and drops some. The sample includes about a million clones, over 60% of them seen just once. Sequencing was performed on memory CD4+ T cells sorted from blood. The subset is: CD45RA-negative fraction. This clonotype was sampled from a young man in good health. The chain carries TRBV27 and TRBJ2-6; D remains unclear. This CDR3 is CASSLEFGRITGANVLTF. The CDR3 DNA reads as TGTGCCAGCAGTTTAGAGTTCGGCAGGATAACTGGGGCCAACGTCCTGACTTTC.